This T cell receptor beta chain was captured by sequencing in a study of blood T cell repertoires in COVID-19. Study-level background: Sources were T cells, B-cell-depleted T cells, or PBMCs; the material itself was cDNA or gDNA.

Between the trimmed V and J ends, which lost 2 bases and 6 bases, there was a span of 10 bases. Per the germline V gene, CDR1 is MNHEY and CDR2 is SVGAGI. This CDR3 comprises 13 residues. As originally analysed: Cell counts per sample came from amplifying reference gene primers. Here immunoSEQ multiplex PCR was the method, and the copy in TCRdb shows in-frame clones only, minus some. D and trimming come from the DNA, and the V and J calls and clone size come from that table. The sample records over 65,000 clones, about nine tenths being singletons. The sequence came from a human donor in a cohort sampled during active COVID-19. V and J are TRBV6-5 and TRBJ1-2; tentative D call: TRBD1 (5 bases). The sample was peripheral blood. The CDR3 sequence: CASSYRRRDGYTF. The CDR3 DNA sequence: TGTGCCAGCAGTTACAGGCGCAGGGATGGCTACACCTTC.